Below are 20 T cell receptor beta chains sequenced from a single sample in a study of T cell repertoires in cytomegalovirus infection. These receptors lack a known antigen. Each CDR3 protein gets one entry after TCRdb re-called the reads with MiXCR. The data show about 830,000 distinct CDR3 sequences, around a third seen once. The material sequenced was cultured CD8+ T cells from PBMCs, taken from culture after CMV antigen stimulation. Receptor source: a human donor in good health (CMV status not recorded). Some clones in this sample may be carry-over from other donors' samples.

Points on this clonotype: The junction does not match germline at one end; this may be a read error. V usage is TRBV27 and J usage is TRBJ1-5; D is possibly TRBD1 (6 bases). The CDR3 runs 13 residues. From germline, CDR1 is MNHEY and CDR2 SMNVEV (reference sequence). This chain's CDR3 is CANSGGAGQPQHF. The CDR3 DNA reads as TGTGCCAACAGTGGGGGGGCGGGTCAGCCCCAGCATTTT.

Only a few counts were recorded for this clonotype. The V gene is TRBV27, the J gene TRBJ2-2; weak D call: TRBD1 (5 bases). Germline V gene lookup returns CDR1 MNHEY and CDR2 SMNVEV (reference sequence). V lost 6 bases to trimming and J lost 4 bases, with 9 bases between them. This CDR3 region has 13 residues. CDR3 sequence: CASSLQATGELFF. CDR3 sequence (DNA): TGTGCCAGCAGCCTACAGGCCACCGGGGAGCTGTTTTTT.

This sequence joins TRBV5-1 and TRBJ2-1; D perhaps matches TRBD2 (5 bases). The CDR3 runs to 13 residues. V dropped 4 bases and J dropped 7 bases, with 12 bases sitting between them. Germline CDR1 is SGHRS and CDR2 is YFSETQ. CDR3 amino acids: CASSTRTGNEQFF. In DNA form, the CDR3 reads TGCGCCAGCAGCACCAGGACGGGGAATGAGCAGTTCTTC.

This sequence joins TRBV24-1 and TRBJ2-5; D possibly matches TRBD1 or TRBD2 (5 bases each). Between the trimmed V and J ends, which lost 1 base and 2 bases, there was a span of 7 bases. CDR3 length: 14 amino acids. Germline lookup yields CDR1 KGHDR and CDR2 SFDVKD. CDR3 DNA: TGTGCCACCAGTGATTTTTGGGGGCAAGAGACCCAGTACTTC. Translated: CATSDFWGQETQYF.

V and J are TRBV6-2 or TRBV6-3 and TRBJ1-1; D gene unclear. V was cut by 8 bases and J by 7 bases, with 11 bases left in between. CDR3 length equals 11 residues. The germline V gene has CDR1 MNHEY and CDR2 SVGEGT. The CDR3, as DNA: TGTGCCAGCGGAAGACAAATTGAAGCTTTCTTT. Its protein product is CASGRQIEAFF.

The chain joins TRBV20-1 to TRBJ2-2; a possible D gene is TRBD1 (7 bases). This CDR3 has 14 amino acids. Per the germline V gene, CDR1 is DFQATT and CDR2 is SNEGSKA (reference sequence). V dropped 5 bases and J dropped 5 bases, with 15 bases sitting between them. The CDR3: CSALRDRYTGELFF. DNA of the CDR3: TGCAGTGCTTTGCGGGACAGATATACCGGGGAGCTGTTTTTT.

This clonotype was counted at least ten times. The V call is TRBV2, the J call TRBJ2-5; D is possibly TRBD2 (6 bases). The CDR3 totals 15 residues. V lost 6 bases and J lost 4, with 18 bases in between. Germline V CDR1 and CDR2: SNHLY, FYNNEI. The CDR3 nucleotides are TGTGCCAGCAGGATGGTTAGACTCGGGGGAGAGACCCAGTACTTC. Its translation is CASRMVRLGGETQYF.

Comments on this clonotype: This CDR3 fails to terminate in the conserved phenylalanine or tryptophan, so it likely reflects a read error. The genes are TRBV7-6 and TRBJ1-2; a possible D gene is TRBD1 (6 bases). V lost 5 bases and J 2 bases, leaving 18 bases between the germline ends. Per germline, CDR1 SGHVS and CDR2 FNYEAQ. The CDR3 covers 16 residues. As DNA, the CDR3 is TGTGCCAGCAGCCCCCGCGCACGGGGGCTAAACTATGGCTACACCTCC. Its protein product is CASSPRARGLNYGYTS.

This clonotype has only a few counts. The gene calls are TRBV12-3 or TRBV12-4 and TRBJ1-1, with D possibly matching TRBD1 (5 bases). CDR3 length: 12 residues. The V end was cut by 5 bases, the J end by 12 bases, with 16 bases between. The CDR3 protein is CASSGGRLETFF. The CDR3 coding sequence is TGTGCCAGCAGTGGGGGACGATTGGAGACTTTCTTT.

The CDR3 here is CISLANTEAFF. CDR3 in DNA: TGCATTTCACTTGCGAACACTGAAGCTTTCTTT. This sequence joins TRBV29-1 and TRBJ1-1; D gene ambiguous. The germline gives CDR1 SQVTM, CDR2 ANQGSEA. The CDR3 is 11 amino acids.

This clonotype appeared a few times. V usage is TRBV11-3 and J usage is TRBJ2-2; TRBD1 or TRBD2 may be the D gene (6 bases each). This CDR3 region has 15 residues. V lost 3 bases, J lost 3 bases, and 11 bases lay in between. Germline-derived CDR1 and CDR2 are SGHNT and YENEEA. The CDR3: CASSLRDKDTGELFF. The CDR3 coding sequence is TGTGCCAGCAGCTTGCGGGACAAGGACACCGGGGAGCTGTTTTTT.

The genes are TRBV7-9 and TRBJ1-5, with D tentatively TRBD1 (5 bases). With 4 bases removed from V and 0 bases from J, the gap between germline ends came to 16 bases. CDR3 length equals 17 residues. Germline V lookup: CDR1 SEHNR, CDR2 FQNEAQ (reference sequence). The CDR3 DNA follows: TGTGCCAGCAGCTACGTCCGGGGCCTCTATAGCAATCAGCCCCAGCATTTT. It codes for CASSYVRGLYSNQPQHF.

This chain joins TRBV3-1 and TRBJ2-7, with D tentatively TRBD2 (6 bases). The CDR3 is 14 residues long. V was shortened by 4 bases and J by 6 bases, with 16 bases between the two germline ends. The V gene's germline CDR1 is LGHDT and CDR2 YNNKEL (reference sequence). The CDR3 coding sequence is TGTGCCAGCAGCCCCCCGGGGGTTGGGGGCGAGCAGTACTTC. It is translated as CASSPPGVGGEQYF.

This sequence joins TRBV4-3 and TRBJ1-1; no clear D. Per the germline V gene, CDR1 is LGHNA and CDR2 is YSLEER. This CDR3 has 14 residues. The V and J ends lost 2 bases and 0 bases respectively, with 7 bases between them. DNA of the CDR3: TGCGCCAGCAGCCAACATTATCTGAACACTGAAGCTTTCTTT. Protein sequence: CASSQHYLNTEAFF.

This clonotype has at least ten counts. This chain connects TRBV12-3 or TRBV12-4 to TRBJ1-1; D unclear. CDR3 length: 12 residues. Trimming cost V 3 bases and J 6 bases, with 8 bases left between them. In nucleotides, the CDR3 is TGTGCCAGCAGTTTCCTCGTGGCTGAAGCTTTCTTT. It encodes CASSFLVAEAFF.

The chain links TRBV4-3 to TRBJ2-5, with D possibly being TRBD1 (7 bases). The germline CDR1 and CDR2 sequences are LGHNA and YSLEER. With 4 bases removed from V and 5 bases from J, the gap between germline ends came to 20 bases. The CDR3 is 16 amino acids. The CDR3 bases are TGCGCCAGCAGCCTGTCATGGAGGGTACAGGGGGAGACCCAGTACTTC. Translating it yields CASSLSWRVQGETQYF.

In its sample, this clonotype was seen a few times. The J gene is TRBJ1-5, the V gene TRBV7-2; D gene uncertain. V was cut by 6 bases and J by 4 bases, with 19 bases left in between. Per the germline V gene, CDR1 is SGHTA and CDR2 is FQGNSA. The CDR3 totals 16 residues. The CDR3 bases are TGTGCCAGCAGTCATCTAGGCGTAGAGGGTAATCAGCCCCAGCATTTT. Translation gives CASSHLGVEGNQPQHF.

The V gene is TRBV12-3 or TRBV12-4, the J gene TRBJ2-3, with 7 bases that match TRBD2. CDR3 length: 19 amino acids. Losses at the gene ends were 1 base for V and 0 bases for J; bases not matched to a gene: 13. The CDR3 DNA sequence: TGTGCCAGCAGTTTAGAGGGGCGGGGGATGACTTCTAGCACAGATACGCAGTATTTT. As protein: CASSLEGRGMTSSTDTQYF.

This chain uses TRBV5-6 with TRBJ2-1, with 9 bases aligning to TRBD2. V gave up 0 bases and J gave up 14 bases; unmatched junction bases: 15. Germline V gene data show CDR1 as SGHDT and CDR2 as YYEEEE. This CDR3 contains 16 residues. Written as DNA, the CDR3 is TGTGCCAGCAGCTTGGAGGATAGCGGGGGCCCCATCAAGGAGTTCTTC. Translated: CASSLEDSGGPIKEFF.

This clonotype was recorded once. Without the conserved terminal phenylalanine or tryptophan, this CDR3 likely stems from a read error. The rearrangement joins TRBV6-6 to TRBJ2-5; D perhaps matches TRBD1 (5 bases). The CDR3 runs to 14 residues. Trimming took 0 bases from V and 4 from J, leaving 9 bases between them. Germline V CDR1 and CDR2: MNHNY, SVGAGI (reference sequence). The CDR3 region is CASSYSPQGETQYS. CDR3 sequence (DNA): TGTGCCAGCAGTTACTCGCCGCAGGGAGAGACCCAGTACTCC.